This TCR beta chain was observed in a study of cytomegalovirus exposure and HLA in healthy donors. This PCR relied on a set of 60 Vbeta primers and 13 Jbeta primers. Sequencing used immunoSEQ multiplex PCR; TCRdb keeps in-frame clones, though not all of them. The sample lists about 150,000 clones, about 80% occurring once. With V trimmed by 5 bases and J by 7 bases, 8 bases remained unmatched. The CDR3 is 15 residues long. CDR1 and CDR2 (germline): SGHVS, FQNEAQ. The rearrangement links TRBV7-8 to TRBJ2-1; 10 bases agree with TRBD1. Sequenced: PBMCs. The TCR was taken from a young man in good health and CMV-seropositive. The CDR3 nucleotides are TGTGCCAGCAGCACCCGACAGGGGGCTCCGAATGAGCAGTTCTTC. Translation gives CASSTRQGAPNEQFF. The entire variable domain, with the rest obtained from reference TRBV7-8 and TRBJ2-1, is as follows: GAGVSQSPRYKVAKRGQDVALRCDPISGHVSLFWYQQALGQGPEFLTYFQNEAQLDKSGLPSDRFFAERPEGSVSTLKIQRTQQEDSAVYLCASSTRQGAPNEQFFGPGTRLTVL.